A single sample is the source of the 28 T cell receptor beta chains below, sequenced in a study of T cells in pancreatic ductal adenocarcinoma. No neoadjuvant therapy was given to the selected pancreatic ductal adenocarcinoma patients before their surgery. Sequenced by immunoSEQ multiplex PCR; TCRdb stores in-frame clones only, minus some. The sample lists about 29,000 clones, 90% to 95% occurring once. Sequencing input: PBMCs. Receptors were obtained from a human donor with pancreatic ductal adenocarcinoma.

This chain links TRBV11-2 with TRBJ2-3; 8 bases match TRBD2. The V segment lost 5 bases and the J segment 0 bases; nucleotides outside the gene matches: 13. CDR1 and CDR2 from the germline V gene are SGHAT and FQNNGV. The CDR3 length is 18 residues. CDR3 nucleotides: TGTGCCAGCAGCCGACGGGGGGGCGGGAGGCCTAGCACAGATACGCAGTATTTT. Translated: CASSRRGGGRPSTDTQYF.

The CDR3 spells CASSQERAQPQHF. The CDR3 nucleotides read TGCGCCAGCAGCCAAGAGAGAGCTCAGCCCCAGCATTTT. The chain has TRBV4-3 and TRBJ1-5; D gene uncertain. Looked up from germline, CDR1 is LGHNA and CDR2 is YSLEER. Trimming removed 0 bases at V and 6 bases at J, with 6 bases between. This CDR3 contains 13 residues.

This clone was observed a single time. This chain connects TRBV28 to TRBJ2-3, with 8 bases that match TRBD2. CDR3 size: 14 residues. In germline, CDR1 is MDHEN, CDR2 SYDVKM. The junction had 7 bases not matched to a gene; V was cut back by 7 bases and J by 4 bases. The CDR3 region has the DNA TGTGCCAGCACTCTTCGGGGGGGGTCAGATACGCAGTATTTT. This gives the protein CASTLRGGSDTQYF.

The chain joins TRBV11-3 to TRBJ1-6; D remains unclear. V was trimmed by 0 bases and J by 4 bases, leaving 1 base between them. Germline assignment: CDR1 SGHNT and CDR2 YENEEA. The CDR3 is made up of 13 amino acids. This CDR3 is CASSLEYNSPLHF. The CDR3 nucleotides are TGTGCCAGCAGCTTAGAGTATAATTCACCCCTCCACTTT.

The rearrangement uses TRBV6-6 and TRBJ2-2, with TRBD1 matching over 8 bases. CDR1 is MNHNY and CDR2 is SVGAGI in the germline V gene (reference sequence). The CDR3 is made up of 15 amino acids. The trim removed 6 bases at V and 2 bases at J, leaving 5 bases unmatched. The CDR3 nucleotides are TGTGCCAGCAGCCCCGGGACAGGCAACACCGGGGAGCTGTTTTTT. Encoded protein: CASSPGTGNTGELFF.

DNA of the CDR3: TGTGCCAGCAGCCCCCGGACGTCTAGCACAGATACGCAGTATTTT. Translating it yields CASSPRTSSTDTQYF. V usage is TRBV7-2 and J usage is TRBJ2-3, with D unresolved. V lost 5 bases to trimming and J lost 0 bases, with 12 bases between them. Per germline, CDR1 SGHTA and CDR2 FQGNSA. The CDR3 runs 15 residues.

This clone was recorded only once. The rearrangement uses TRBV25-1 and TRBJ2-1, with 12 nucleotides matching TRBD2. The ends lost 7 bases at V and 9 bases at J; junction bases unmatched: 10. Germline CDR1 is MGHDK and CDR2 is SYGVNS. The CDR3 spans 15 residues. Here the CDR3 DNA reads TGTGCCAGCAAGGATGAGGCTAGCGGGAGGGGTGAGCAGTTCTTC. It encodes CASKDEASGRGEQFF.

The V call is TRBV19, the J call TRBJ1-1; D is perhaps TRBD1 (5 bases). CDR1 is LNHDA, CDR2 SQIVND, per germline (reference sequence). This CDR3 has 15 residues. V was trimmed by 3 bases and J by 7 bases, leaving 18 bases between them. This chain's CDR3 is CASSIRAGRGSEAFF. The CDR3 nucleotides are TGTGCCAGTAGTATTAGGGCAGGGCGCGGTAGTGAAGCTTTCTTT.

The chain couples TRBV2 to TRBJ1-4, with a tentative D call TRBD1 (6 bases). The ends were cut back, 6 bases at V and 8 bases at J, with 22 bases in the middle. Germline V CDR1 and CDR2: SNHLY, FYNNEI. This CDR3 has 16 amino acids. CDR3 in DNA: TGTGCCAGCAGACCTAGAGATCAGGGGTCTTGGGAAAAACTGTTTTTT. Its translation: CASRPRDQGSWEKLFF.

This chain links TRBV29-1 with TRBJ1-5; the match to TRBD1 covers 7 bases. CDR1 SQVTM and CDR2 ANQGSEA come from the germline V gene. The trim removed 6 bases at V and 4 bases at J, leaving 6 bases unmatched. The CDR3 is 13 residues long. The CDR3 spells CSVSADRNQPQHF. CDR3 DNA: TGCAGCGTATCCGCGGACAGGAATCAGCCCCAGCATTTT.

V is TRBV5-1 and J is TRBJ1-5; no clear D gene. This CDR3 is 13 amino acids long. Trimming stripped 4 bases from V and 4 bases from J, with 9 bases between. Germline V CDR1 and CDR2: SGHRS, YFSETQ. CDR3 in DNA: TGCGCCAGCAGCCTTTGGGAGAATCAGCCCCAGCATTTT. It codes for CASSLWENQPQHF. The variable domain in full, with the rest retrieved from reference TRBV5-1 and TRBJ1-5, is KAGVTQTPRYLIKTRGQQVTLSCSPISGHRSVSWYQQTPGQGLQFLFEYFSETQRNKGNFPGRFSGRQFSNSRSEMNVSTLELGDSALYLCASSLWENQPQHFGDGTRLSIL.

The chain recombines TRBV14 with TRBJ2-5; TRBD2 is a possible D gene (5 bases). There are 14 residues in the CDR3. Germline V CDR1 and CDR2: SGHDN, FVKESK. The germline V and J ends were trimmed by 0 bases and 7 bases, with 12 bases remaining between them. The DNA for the CDR3 is TGTGCCAGCAGCCAAGATGAACTAGTTGGGACCCAGTACTTC. Protein: CASSQDELVGTQYF. The whole variable domain, filled in from reference TRBV14 and TRBJ2-5, reads EAGVTQFPSHSVIEKGQTVTLRCDPISGHDNLYWYRRVMGKEIKFLLHFVKESKQDESGMPNNRFLAERTGGTYSTLKVQPAELEDSGVYFCASSQDELVGTQYFGPGTRLLVL.

This chain uses TRBV29-1 with TRBJ2-7, with 7 bases aligning to TRBD1. The CDR3 is 12 residues long. From germline, CDR1 is SQVTM and CDR2 ANQGSEA. The V and J ends lost 6 bases and 2 bases, in that order; junction bases with no gene match: 4. The CDR3 sequence: CSVGRGTYEQYF. The CDR3 DNA sequence: TGCAGCGTCGGCAGGGGGACCTACGAGCAGTACTTC.

The chain links TRBV14 to TRBJ2-7; D unclear. The V gene lost 0 bases and the J gene lost 3 bases, with 3 bases spanning the gap. CDR1 is SGHDN and CDR2 is FVKESK in the germline V gene. CDR3 length: 12 residues. As DNA, the CDR3 is TGTGCCAGCAGCCAAGAGGTCTACGAGCAGTACTTC. Translating gives CASSQEVYEQYF.

The chain joins TRBV27 to TRBJ1-1; D gene unclear. Germline values: CDR1 MNHEY, CDR2 SMNVEV (reference sequence). This CDR3 comprises 15 residues. The V end was cut by 6 bases, the J end by 2 bases, with 16 bases between. The CDR3 region is CASSPAGSFNTEAFF. For the CDR3, the DNA is TGTGCCAGCAGCCCTGCGGGATCTTTCAACACTGAAGCTTTCTTT.

CDR3 nucleotide sequence: TGTGCCAGCCTCTCAGGGAGGGAAGGAAACATTCAGTACTTC. Its protein product is CASLSGREGNIQYF. The chain combines TRBV2 with TRBJ2-4, with TRBD2 matching 7 bases. Per the germline V gene, CDR1 is SNHLY and CDR2 is FYNNEI. The CDR3 consists of 14 residues. V dropped 8 bases and J dropped 6; count of bases not matched to a gene: 10.

J is TRBJ1-3 and V is TRBV19; 7 bases agree with TRBD1. Unmatched junction bases numbered 7, after V lost 7 bases and J lost 1 base. This CDR3 spans 15 amino acids. Per the germline V gene, CDR1 is LNHDA and CDR2 is SQIVND (reference sequence). CDR3 DNA: TGTGCCAGTACAACAGGGGACCCTTCTGGAAACACCATATATTTT. Translating gives CASTTGDPSGNTIYF.

Concerning this clone itself: One junction end disagrees with the germline gene, perhaps due to a read error. This chain links TRBV7-7 with TRBJ2-7, with TRBD1 matching 10 bases. This CDR3 spans 15 amino acids. Germline V lookup: CDR1 SSHAT, CDR2 FNYEAQ (reference sequence). CDR3 region: CASSLGQGSSYEQYF. The CDR3, as DNA: TGTGCTAGCAGTTTGGGACAGGGGTCCTCCTACGAGCAGTACTTC.

This rearrangement joins TRBV5-6 to TRBJ2-7, with 9 bases fitting TRBD1. V lost 2 bases, J lost 9 bases, and 9 bases stayed unmatched. There are 14 residues in the CDR3. The V gene's germline CDR1 is SGHDT and CDR2 YYEEEE. CDR3 loop: CASSFRDRAFVQYF. The CDR3 coding sequence is TGTGCCAGCAGCTTCCGGGACAGGGCCTTTGTGCAGTACTTC.

This chain's CDR3 is CASSSRGLEVNEQFF. CDR3 nucleotides: TGTGCCAGCAGCTCGAGGGGCCTAGAGGTAAATGAGCAGTTCTTC. The V gene is TRBV5-4, the J gene TRBJ2-1, with D perhaps being TRBD1 or TRBD2 (5 bases each). The V end was cut by 3 bases, the J end by 7 bases, with 17 bases between. Looked up from germline, CDR1 is SGHNT and CDR2 is YYREEE (reference sequence). This CDR3 is built from 15 residues.

V and J are TRBV2 and TRBJ1-1; the D gene is possibly TRBD1 (5 bases). V lost 3 bases and J 4 bases, leaving 15 bases between the germline ends. Germline V gene lookup returns CDR1 SNHLY and CDR2 FYNNEI. CDR3 size: 15 residues. Here the CDR3 DNA reads TGTGCCAGCAGTGATGGGGGGTGGGTAGGCACTGAAGCTTTCTTT. Its protein is CASSDGGWVGTEAFF.

The CDR3 nucleotides are TGTGCCAGCAGCAAACAGGGGACTAACACAGATACGCAGTATTTT. This encodes CASSKQGTNTDTQYF. The chain links TRBV7-3 to TRBJ2-3; tentatively, D is TRBD1 or TRBD2 (7 bases each). The CDR3 has 15 residues. V shed 5 bases and J shed 2 bases, with 14 bases lying between them. Germline CDR1 and CDR2: SGHTA and FQGTGA.

This chain joins TRBV5-1 and TRBJ2-1; D is unclear. Germline V CDR1 and CDR2: SGHRS, YFSETQ. The CDR3 covers 11 residues. Trimming stripped 4 bases from V and 6 bases from J, with 5 bases between. CDR3 in DNA: TGCGCCAGCAGCCCAGTCAATGAGCAGTTCTTC. Protein sequence: CASSPVNEQFF.

The chain combines TRBV28 with TRBJ2-3; D may be TRBD1 or TRBD2 (6 bases each). This CDR3 is 16 amino acids long. Trimming pared 5 bases from V and 3 bases from J, leaving 18 bases between. In germline, CDR1 is MDHEN, CDR2 SYDVKM. CDR3 residues: CASSPRGGKGTDTQYF. Written as DNA, the CDR3 is TGTGCCAGCAGTCCCCGAGGGGGGAAGGGAACAGATACGCAGTATTTT.

The V gene is TRBV4-2, the J gene TRBJ2-2; 7 bases are shared with TRBD2. This CDR3 contains 14 residues. Trimming removed 5 bases from V and 6 bases from J; junction bases left unmatched: 6. Germline V gene lookup returns CDR1 LGHNA and CDR2 YNFKEQ. Here the CDR3 DNA reads TGTGCCAGCAGCTTCGGGGGAGGGGCCGGGGAGCTGTTTTTT. This translates into CASSFGGGAGELFF.

This clone was counted only a few times. The chain uses TRBV14 and TRBJ1-2; D is ambiguous. Germline lookup yields CDR1 SGHDN and CDR2 FVKESK. The CDR3 is made up of 15 amino acids. Trimming removed 2 bases from V and 4 bases from J, with 14 bases in between. CDR3 amino acids: CASSQPQPRGYGYTF. The CDR3, as DNA: TGTGCCAGCAGCCAACCACAGCCTAGAGGCTATGGCTACACCTTC.

The rearrangement joins TRBV11-3 to TRBJ2-5; perhaps TRBD2 as D (5 bases). With 3 bases removed from V and 2 bases from J, the gap between germline ends came to 10 bases. Germline lookup yields CDR1 SGHNT and CDR2 YENEEA. The CDR3 has 14 amino acids. CDR3 in DNA: TGTGCCAGCAGCTTCCGAGGGATTCAAGAGACCCAGTACTTC. Translating it yields CASSFRGIQETQYF.

CDR3 DNA sequence: TGTGCCAGCAGTCACGCCCAGATTATGAACACTGAAGCTTTCTTT. This gives the protein CASSHAQIMNTEAFF. The chain employs TRBV27 and TRBJ1-1; D call uncertain. Germline loops: CDR1 MNHEY, CDR2 SMNVEV (reference sequence). The V end was cut by 5 bases, the J end by 0 bases, with 13 bases between. The CDR3 has 15 amino acids.